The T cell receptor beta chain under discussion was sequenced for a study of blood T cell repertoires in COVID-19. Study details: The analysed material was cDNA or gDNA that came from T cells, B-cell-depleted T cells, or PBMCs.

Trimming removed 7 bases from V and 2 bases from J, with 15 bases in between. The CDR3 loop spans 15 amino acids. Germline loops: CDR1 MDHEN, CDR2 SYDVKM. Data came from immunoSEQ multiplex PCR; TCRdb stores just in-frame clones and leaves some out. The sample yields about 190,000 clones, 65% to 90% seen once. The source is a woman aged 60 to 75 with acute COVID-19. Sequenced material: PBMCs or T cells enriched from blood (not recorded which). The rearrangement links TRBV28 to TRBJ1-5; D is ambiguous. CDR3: CASKSPGNGNQPQHF. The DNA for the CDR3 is TGTGCCAGCAAGTCACCCGGGAATGGCAATCAGCCCCAGCATTTT.